A selection of T cell receptor beta chains follows, all from one sample in a study of PD-L1 blockade in urothelial cancer. This table comes from immunoSEQ multiplex PCR, and its TCRdb copy is limited to in-frame clones, with some not included. The sample shows 50,000 to 70,000 clones, approximately 80% of them seen only once. This specimen was PBMCs, taken around atezolizumab (anti-PD-L1) treatment. The receptors were gathered from a man aged 65-85 years with urothelial cancer. Each CDR3 is given with its conserved first and last residue. Each record gives: D gene, clone size, V gene, J gene, CDR3 protein, CDR3 DNA. D genes are given only for firm matches. Clone size is not always given. Where it is, it says once, few, many or a class for expanded clones.

D: .; size: .; V: TRBV5-5; J: TRBJ1-5; CDR3: CASSPEGTKAQHF; DNA: TGTGCCAGCAGCCCCGAGGGGACTAAGGCCCAGCATTTT
D: TRBD1; size: .; V: TRBV5-6; J: TRBJ1-1; CDR3: CASRMTGFATEAFF; DNA: TGTGCCAGCAGGATGACAGGGTTTGCCACTGAAGCTTTCTTT
D: .; size: .; V: TRBV7-6; J: TRBJ2-5; CDR3: CASSRPPTGDLETQYF; DNA: TGTGCCAGCAGCCGCCCACCCACGGGAGATTTGGAGACCCAGTACTTC
D: TRBD2; size: .; V: TRBV7-8; J: TRBJ2-3; CDR3: CASRSGTSGLLNTQYF; DNA: TGTGCCAGCAGGTCTGGGACTAGCGGCTTATTAAATACGCAGTATTTT
D: .; size: .; V: TRBV9; J: TRBJ1-2; CDR3: CASSVRDGRRDYGYTF; DNA: TGTGCCAGCAGCGTTCGCGACGGCCGGAGGGATTATGGCTACACCTTC
D: TRBD1; size: .; V: TRBV7-2; J: TRBJ2-7; CDR3: CASSLHRDRVSGEQYF; DNA: TGTGCCAGCAGCTTACATAGGGACAGGGTTTCTGGCGAGCAGTACTTC
D: TRBD1; size: once; V: TRBV28; J: TRBJ1-1; CDR3: CASSLTTGETEAFF; DNA: TGTGCCAGCAGTTTGACGACAGGGGAGACTGAAGCTTTCTTT
D: .; size: .; V: TRBV5-1; J: TRBJ2-5; CDR3: CASRITGTTQETQYF; DNA: TGCGCCAGCAGGATAACCGGGACAACACAAGAGACCCAGTACTTC
D: TRBD1; size: .; V: TRBV28; J: TRBJ2-5; CDR3: CANSPIGTGFQETQYF; DNA: TGTGCCAACAGTCCGATAGGGACAGGCTTCCAAGAGACCCAGTACTTC
D: TRBD1; size: .; V: TRBV28; J: TRBJ2-4; CDR3: CASSLPDRGAKNIQYF; DNA: TGTGCCAGCAGTCTCCCAGACAGGGGAGCCAAAAACATTCAGTACTTC
D: .; size: .; V: TRBV6-5; J: TRBJ2-5; CDR3: CASSYFAAGGRETQYF; DNA: TGTGCCAGCAGTTATTTCGCTGCGGGCGGTCGGGAGACCCAGTACTTC
D: .; size: .; V: TRBV29-1; J: TRBJ2-7; CDR3: CSVLGLVAEQYF; DNA: TGCAGCGTCCTGGGACTCGTCGCCGAGCAGTACTTC
D: TRBD2; size: .; V: TRBV25-1; J: TRBJ2-7; CDR3: CASSLGRPFYEQYF; DNA: TGTGCCAGCAGTCTCGGGAGGCCCTTCTACGAGCAGTACTTC
D: TRBD1; size: .; V: TRBV5-1; J: TRBJ1-1; CDR3: CASSLDRGTEAFF; DNA: TGCGCCAGCAGCTTGGACAGGGGAACTGAAGCTTTCTTT
D: .; size: .; V: TRBV10-1; J: TRBJ1-2; CDR3: CASTDSYAGYTF; DNA: TGCGCCAGCACGGACAGTTACGCTGGCTACACCTTC
D: TRBD1; size: .; V: TRBV19; J: TRBJ1-5; CDR3: CASSSLRTGMEQPQHF; DNA: TGTGCCAGTAGTTCGCTAAGGACAGGAATGGAGCAGCCCCAGCATTTT
D: .; size: .; V: TRBV10-3; J: TRBJ1-3; CDR3: CAISEGLNSGNTIYF; DNA: TGTGCCATCAGTGAGGGACTGAACTCTGGAAACACCATATATTTT
D: TRBD1; size: .; V: TRBV5-1; J: TRBJ1-2; CDR3: CASSLDPGQEVGYTF; DNA: TGCGCCAGCAGCTTGGATCCCGGACAGGAAGTAGGCTACACCTTC
D: .; size: .; V: TRBV6-1; J: TRBJ2-3; CDR3: CASSERPSSTDTQYF; DNA: TGTGCCAGCAGTGAACGTCCGTCTAGCACAGATACGCAGTATTTT
D: TRBD2; size: .; V: TRBV6-5; J: TRBJ2-2; CDR3: CASSYVQGGSTGELFF; DNA: TGTGCCAGCAGTTACGTTCAGGGCGGGAGCACCGGGGAGCTGTTTTTT
D: .; size: .; V: TRBV18; J: TRBJ1-2; CDR3: CASSPSQGSNYGYTF; DNA: TGTGCCAGCTCACCAAGTCAGGGATCTAACTATGGCTACACCTTC
D: .; size: .; V: TRBV9; J: TRBJ2-1; CDR3: CASSGQLNEQFF; DNA: TGTGCCAGCAGCGGACAGCTCAATGAGCAGTTCTTC
D: .; size: .; V: TRBV27; J: TRBJ2-7; CDR3: CASSPRGVPNPYEQYF; DNA: TGTGCCAGCAGTCCCCGTGGAGTACCGAACCCCTACGAGCAGTACTTC
D: TRBD1; size: .; V: TRBV11-3; J: TRBJ2-7; CDR3: CASNDRGSAEQYF; DNA: TGTGCCAGCAACGACAGGGGATCGGCCGAGCAGTACTTC
D: TRBD1; size: .; V: TRBV5-4; J: TRBJ1-5; CDR3: CASSLGTTGVDQPQHF; DNA: TGTGCCAGCAGCTTGGGGACGACAGGGGTGGATCAGCCCCAGCATTTT
D: .; size: .; V: TRBV6-6; J: TRBJ2-7; CDR3: CATERAFPGNYEQYF; DNA: TGTGCCACAGAGCGGGCTTTCCCTGGGAACTACGAGCAGTACTTC
D: .; size: few; V: TRBV7-9; J: TRBJ2-1; CDR3: CASSLLGGYNEQFF; DNA: TGTGCCAGCAGCTTATTAGGGGGTTACAATGAGCAGTTCTTC
D: TRBD2; size: .; V: TRBV5-6; J: TRBJ2-3; CDR3: CASSFMTSASTDTQYF; DNA: TGTGCCAGCAGCTTCATGACTAGCGCATCCACAGATACGCAGTATTTT
D: .; size: few; V: TRBV7-2; J: TRBJ2-1; CDR3: CASSLAARDEQFF; DNA: TGTGCCAGCAGCTTAGCGGCCCGGGATGAGCAGTTCTTC